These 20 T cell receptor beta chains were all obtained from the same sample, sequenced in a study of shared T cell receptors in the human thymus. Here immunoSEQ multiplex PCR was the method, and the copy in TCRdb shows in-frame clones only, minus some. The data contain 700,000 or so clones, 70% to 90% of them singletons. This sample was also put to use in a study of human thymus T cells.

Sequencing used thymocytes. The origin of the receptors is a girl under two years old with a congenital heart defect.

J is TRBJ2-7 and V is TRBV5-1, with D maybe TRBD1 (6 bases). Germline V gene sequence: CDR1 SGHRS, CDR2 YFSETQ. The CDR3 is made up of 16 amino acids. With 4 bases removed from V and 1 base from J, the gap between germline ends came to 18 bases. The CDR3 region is CASSGRDRMGSYEQYF. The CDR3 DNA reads TGCGCCAGCAGCGGGCGAGACAGGATGGGTTCCTACGAGCAGTACTTC.

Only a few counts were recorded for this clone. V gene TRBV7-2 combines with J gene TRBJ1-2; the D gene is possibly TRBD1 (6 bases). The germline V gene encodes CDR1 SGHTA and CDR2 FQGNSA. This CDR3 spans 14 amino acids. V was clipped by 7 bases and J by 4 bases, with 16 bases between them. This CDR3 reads CASTPRGGAYGYTF. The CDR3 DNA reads TGTGCCAGCACCCCTAGGGGGGGGGCCTATGGCTACACCTTC. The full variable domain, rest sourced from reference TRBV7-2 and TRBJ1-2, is GAGVSQSPSNKVTEKGKDVELRCDPISGHTALYWYRQSLGQGLEFLIYFQGNSAPDKSGLPSDRFSAERTGGSVSTLTIQRTQQEDSAVYLCASTPRGGAYGYTFGSGTRLTVV.

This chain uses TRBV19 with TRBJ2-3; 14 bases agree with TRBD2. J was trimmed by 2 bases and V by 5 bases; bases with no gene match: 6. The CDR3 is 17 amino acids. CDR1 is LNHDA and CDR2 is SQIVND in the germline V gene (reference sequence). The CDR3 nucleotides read TGTGCCAGTAGTCCTTGGACTAGCGGGGGGATCACAGATACGCAGTATTTT. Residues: CASSPWTSGGITDTQYF.

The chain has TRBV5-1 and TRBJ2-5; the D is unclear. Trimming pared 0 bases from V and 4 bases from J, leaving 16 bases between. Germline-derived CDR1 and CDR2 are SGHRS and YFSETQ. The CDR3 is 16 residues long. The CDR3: CASSLVQHSYPETQYF. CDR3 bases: TGCGCCAGCAGCTTGGTTCAGCATAGCTACCCAGAGACCCAGTACTTC.

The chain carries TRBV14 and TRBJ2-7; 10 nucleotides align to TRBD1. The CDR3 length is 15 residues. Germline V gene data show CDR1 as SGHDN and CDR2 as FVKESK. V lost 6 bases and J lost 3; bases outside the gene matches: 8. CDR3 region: CASRLTGGQIYEQYF. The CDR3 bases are TGTGCCAGCAGGCTGACAGGGGGCCAAATCTACGAGCAGTACTTC.

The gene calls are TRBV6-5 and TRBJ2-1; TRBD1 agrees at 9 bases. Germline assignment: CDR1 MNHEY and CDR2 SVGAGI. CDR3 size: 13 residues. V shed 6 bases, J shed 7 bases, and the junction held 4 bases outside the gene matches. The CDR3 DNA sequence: TGTGCCAGCAGCACAGGGGGCTGGAATGAGCAGTTCTTC. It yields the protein CASSTGGWNEQFF.

The CDR3 region is CASSQGQGLHPWYGYTF. For the CDR3, the DNA is TGTGCCAGTAGTCAGGGACAGGGGCTCCACCCCTGGTATGGCTACACCTTC. The gene calls are TRBV19 and TRBJ1-2; 10 positions match TRBD1. This CDR3 comprises 17 residues. The V and J ends lost 5 bases and 5 bases, in that order; junction bases with no gene match: 14. Germline V gene sequence: CDR1 LNHDA, CDR2 SQIVND (reference sequence).

The CDR3: CASSPSMGDRELFF. CDR3 sequence (DNA): TGTGCCAGCTCACCCAGCATGGGAGACAGGGAGCTGTTTTTT. The chain combines TRBV18 with TRBJ2-2, with D tentatively TRBD2 (5 bases). The CDR3 sequence is 14 residues long. V lost 3 bases and J lost 9, with 14 bases in between. Germline lookup yields CDR1 KGHSH and CDR2 LQKENI. Complete variable domain (other parts from reference TRBV18 and TRBJ2-2): NAGVMQNPRHLVRRRGQEARLRCSPMKGHSHVYWYRQLPEEGLKFMVYLQKENIIDESGMPKERFSAEFPKEGPSILRIQQVVRGDSAAYFCASSPSMGDRELFFGEGSRLTVL.

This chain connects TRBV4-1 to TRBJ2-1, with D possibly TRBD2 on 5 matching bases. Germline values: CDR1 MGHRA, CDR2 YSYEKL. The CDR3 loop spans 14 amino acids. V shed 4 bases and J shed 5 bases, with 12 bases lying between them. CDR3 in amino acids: CASSPRTVHNEQFF. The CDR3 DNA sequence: TGCGCCAGCAGCCCCCGGACTGTACACAATGAGCAGTTCTTC.

DNA for the CDR3: TGTGCCAGCAGTGAATACGGGACCAGGGGGCCCTCTAACTATGGCTACACCTTC. Residues: CASSEYGTRGPSNYGYTF. The chain combines TRBV6-1 with TRBJ1-2; TRBD1 matches at 8 bases. Germline loops: CDR1 MNHNS, CDR2 SASEGT. This CDR3 has 18 residues. Trimming at V came to 2 bases and at J to 0 bases, leaving 11 bases not matched to a gene.

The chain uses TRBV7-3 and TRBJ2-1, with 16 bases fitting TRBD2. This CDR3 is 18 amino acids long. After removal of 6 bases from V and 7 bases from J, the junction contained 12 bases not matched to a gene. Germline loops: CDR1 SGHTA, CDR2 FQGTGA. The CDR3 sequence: CASSPGTSGGALGNEQFF. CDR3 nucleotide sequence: TGTGCCAGCAGTCCCGGGACTAGCGGGGGGGCCTTGGGGAATGAGCAGTTCTTC.

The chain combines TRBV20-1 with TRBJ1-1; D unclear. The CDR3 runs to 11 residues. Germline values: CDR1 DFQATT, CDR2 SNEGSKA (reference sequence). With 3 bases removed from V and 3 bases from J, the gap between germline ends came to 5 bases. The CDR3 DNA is TGCAGTGCTAGGGCCCACACTGAAGCTTTCTTT. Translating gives CSARAHTEAFF.

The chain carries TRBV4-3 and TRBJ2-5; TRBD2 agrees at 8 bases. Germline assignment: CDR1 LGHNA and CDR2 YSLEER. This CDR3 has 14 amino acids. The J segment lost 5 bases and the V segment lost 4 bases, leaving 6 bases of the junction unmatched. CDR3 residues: CASSRGGTKETQYF. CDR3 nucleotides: TGCGCCAGCAGCCGCGGGGGGACTAAGGAGACCCAGTACTTC.

CDR3 DNA: TGTGCCTGGAGTGTGAGCCGAACGGATTCACCCCTCCACTTT. This translates into CAWSVSRTDSPLHF. V and J are TRBV30 and TRBJ1-6; D unclear. Germline CDR1 reads GTSNPN; CDR2 reads SVGIG (reference sequence). Between the trimmed V and J ends, which lost 0 bases and 8 bases, there was a span of 11 bases. This CDR3 is 14 amino acids long. The variable domain in full, completed from reference TRBV30 and TRBJ1-6, reads SQTIHQWPATLVQPVGSPLSLECTVEGTSNPNLYWYRQAAGRGLQLLFYSVGIGQISSEVPQNLSASRPQDRQFILSSKKLLLSDSGFYLCAWSVSRTDSPLHFGNGTRLTVT.

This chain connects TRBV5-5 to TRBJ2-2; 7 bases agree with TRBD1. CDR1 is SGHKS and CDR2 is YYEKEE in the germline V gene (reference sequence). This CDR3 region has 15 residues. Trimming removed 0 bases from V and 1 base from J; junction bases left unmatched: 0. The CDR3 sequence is CASSLDRGNTGELFF. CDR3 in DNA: TGTGCCAGCAGCTTGGACAGGGGGAACACCGGGGAGCTGTTTTTT. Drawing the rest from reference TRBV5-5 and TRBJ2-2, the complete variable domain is DAGVTQSPTHLIKTRGQQVTLRCSPISGHKSVSWYQQVLGQGPQFIFQYYEKEERGRGNFPDRFSARQFPNYSSELNVNALLLGDSALYLCASSLDRGNTGELFFGEGSRLTVL.

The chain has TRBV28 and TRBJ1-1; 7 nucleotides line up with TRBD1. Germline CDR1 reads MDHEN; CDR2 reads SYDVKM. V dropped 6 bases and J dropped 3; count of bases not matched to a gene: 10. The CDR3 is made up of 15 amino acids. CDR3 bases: TGTGCCAGCAGCACAGACAGGGCGCCCGACACTGAAGCTTTCTTT. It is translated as CASSTDRAPDTEAFF.

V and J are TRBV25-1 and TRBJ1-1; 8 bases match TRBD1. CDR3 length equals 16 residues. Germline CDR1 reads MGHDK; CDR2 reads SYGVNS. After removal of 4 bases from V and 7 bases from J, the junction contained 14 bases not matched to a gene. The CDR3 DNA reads TGTGCCAGCAGTGGGAGGGGGGCGACAGGGGTACTTGAAGCTTTCTTT. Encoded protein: CASSGRGATGVLEAFF.

The CDR3 sequence is CASSQDLRRGNPGAFF. The CDR3 DNA is TGTGCCAGCAGCCAAGATCTTCGCAGGGGGAACCCCGGAGCTTTCTTT. The V call is TRBV14, the J call TRBJ1-1; 7 nucleotides agree with TRBD1. CDR3 length: 16 amino acids. The ends lost 0 bases at V and 10 bases at J; junction bases unmatched: 14. CDR1 SGHDN and CDR2 FVKESK come from the germline V gene.

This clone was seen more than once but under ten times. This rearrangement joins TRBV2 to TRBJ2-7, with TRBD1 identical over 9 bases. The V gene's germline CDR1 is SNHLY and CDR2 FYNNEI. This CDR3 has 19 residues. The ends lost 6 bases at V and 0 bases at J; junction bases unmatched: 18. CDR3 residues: CASRALGTGKRESSYEQYF. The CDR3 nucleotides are TGTGCCAGCAGAGCGCTAGGGACAGGGAAGAGGGAGAGCTCCTACGAGCAGTACTTC.

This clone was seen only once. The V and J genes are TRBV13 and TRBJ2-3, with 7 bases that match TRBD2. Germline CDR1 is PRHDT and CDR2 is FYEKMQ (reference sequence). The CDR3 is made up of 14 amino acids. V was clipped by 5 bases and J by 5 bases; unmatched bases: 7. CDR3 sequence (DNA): TGTGCCAGCAGCGCAGGACTAGTGAAAGATACGCAGTATTTT. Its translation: CASSAGLVKDTQYF. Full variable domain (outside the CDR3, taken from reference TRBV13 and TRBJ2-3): AAGVIQSPRHLIKEKRETATLKCYPIPRHDTVYWYQQGPGQDPQFLISFYEKMQSDKGSIPDRFSAQQFSDYHSELNMSSLELGDSALYFCASSAGLVKDTQYFGPGTRLTVL.